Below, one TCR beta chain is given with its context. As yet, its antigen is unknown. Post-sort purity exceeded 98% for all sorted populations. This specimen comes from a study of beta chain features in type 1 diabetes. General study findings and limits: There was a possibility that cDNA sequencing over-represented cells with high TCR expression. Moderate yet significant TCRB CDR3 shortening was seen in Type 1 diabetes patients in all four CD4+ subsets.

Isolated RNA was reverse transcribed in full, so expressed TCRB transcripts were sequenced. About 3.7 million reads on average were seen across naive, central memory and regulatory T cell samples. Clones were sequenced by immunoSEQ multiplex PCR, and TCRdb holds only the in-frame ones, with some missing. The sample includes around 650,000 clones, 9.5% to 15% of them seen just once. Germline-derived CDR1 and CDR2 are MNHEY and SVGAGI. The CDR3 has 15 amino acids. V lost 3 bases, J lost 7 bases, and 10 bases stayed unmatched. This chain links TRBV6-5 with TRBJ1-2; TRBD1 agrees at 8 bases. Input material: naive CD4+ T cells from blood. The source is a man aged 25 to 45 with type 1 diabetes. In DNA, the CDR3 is TGTGCCAGCAGTTATGGTTCGGCGACAGGGGCTGGCTACACCTTC. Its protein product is CASSYGSATGAGYTF.